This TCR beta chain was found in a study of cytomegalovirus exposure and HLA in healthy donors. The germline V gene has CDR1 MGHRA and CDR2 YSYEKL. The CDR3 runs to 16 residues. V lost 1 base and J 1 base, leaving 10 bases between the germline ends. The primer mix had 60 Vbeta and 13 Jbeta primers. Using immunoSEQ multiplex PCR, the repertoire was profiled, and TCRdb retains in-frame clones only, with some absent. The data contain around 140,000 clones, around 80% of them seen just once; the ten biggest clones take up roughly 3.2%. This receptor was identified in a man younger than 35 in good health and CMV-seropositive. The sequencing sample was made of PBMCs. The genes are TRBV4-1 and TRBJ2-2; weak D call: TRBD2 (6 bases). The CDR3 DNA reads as TGCGCCAGCAGCCAAGCCGGCGGGATGAACACCGGGGAGCTGTTTTTT. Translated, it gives CASSQAGGMNTGELFF.